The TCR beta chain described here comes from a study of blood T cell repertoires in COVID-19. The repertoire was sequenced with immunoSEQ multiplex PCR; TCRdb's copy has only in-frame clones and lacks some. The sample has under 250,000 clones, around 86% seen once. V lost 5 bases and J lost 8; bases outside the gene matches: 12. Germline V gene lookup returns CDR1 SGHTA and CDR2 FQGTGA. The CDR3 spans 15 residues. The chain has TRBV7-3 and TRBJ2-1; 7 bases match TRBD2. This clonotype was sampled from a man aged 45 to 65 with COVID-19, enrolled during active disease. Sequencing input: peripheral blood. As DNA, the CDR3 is TGTGCCAGCAGCCCAACGGGAGGCCCCCTCGATGAGCAGTTCTTC. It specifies CASSPTGGPLDEQFF.